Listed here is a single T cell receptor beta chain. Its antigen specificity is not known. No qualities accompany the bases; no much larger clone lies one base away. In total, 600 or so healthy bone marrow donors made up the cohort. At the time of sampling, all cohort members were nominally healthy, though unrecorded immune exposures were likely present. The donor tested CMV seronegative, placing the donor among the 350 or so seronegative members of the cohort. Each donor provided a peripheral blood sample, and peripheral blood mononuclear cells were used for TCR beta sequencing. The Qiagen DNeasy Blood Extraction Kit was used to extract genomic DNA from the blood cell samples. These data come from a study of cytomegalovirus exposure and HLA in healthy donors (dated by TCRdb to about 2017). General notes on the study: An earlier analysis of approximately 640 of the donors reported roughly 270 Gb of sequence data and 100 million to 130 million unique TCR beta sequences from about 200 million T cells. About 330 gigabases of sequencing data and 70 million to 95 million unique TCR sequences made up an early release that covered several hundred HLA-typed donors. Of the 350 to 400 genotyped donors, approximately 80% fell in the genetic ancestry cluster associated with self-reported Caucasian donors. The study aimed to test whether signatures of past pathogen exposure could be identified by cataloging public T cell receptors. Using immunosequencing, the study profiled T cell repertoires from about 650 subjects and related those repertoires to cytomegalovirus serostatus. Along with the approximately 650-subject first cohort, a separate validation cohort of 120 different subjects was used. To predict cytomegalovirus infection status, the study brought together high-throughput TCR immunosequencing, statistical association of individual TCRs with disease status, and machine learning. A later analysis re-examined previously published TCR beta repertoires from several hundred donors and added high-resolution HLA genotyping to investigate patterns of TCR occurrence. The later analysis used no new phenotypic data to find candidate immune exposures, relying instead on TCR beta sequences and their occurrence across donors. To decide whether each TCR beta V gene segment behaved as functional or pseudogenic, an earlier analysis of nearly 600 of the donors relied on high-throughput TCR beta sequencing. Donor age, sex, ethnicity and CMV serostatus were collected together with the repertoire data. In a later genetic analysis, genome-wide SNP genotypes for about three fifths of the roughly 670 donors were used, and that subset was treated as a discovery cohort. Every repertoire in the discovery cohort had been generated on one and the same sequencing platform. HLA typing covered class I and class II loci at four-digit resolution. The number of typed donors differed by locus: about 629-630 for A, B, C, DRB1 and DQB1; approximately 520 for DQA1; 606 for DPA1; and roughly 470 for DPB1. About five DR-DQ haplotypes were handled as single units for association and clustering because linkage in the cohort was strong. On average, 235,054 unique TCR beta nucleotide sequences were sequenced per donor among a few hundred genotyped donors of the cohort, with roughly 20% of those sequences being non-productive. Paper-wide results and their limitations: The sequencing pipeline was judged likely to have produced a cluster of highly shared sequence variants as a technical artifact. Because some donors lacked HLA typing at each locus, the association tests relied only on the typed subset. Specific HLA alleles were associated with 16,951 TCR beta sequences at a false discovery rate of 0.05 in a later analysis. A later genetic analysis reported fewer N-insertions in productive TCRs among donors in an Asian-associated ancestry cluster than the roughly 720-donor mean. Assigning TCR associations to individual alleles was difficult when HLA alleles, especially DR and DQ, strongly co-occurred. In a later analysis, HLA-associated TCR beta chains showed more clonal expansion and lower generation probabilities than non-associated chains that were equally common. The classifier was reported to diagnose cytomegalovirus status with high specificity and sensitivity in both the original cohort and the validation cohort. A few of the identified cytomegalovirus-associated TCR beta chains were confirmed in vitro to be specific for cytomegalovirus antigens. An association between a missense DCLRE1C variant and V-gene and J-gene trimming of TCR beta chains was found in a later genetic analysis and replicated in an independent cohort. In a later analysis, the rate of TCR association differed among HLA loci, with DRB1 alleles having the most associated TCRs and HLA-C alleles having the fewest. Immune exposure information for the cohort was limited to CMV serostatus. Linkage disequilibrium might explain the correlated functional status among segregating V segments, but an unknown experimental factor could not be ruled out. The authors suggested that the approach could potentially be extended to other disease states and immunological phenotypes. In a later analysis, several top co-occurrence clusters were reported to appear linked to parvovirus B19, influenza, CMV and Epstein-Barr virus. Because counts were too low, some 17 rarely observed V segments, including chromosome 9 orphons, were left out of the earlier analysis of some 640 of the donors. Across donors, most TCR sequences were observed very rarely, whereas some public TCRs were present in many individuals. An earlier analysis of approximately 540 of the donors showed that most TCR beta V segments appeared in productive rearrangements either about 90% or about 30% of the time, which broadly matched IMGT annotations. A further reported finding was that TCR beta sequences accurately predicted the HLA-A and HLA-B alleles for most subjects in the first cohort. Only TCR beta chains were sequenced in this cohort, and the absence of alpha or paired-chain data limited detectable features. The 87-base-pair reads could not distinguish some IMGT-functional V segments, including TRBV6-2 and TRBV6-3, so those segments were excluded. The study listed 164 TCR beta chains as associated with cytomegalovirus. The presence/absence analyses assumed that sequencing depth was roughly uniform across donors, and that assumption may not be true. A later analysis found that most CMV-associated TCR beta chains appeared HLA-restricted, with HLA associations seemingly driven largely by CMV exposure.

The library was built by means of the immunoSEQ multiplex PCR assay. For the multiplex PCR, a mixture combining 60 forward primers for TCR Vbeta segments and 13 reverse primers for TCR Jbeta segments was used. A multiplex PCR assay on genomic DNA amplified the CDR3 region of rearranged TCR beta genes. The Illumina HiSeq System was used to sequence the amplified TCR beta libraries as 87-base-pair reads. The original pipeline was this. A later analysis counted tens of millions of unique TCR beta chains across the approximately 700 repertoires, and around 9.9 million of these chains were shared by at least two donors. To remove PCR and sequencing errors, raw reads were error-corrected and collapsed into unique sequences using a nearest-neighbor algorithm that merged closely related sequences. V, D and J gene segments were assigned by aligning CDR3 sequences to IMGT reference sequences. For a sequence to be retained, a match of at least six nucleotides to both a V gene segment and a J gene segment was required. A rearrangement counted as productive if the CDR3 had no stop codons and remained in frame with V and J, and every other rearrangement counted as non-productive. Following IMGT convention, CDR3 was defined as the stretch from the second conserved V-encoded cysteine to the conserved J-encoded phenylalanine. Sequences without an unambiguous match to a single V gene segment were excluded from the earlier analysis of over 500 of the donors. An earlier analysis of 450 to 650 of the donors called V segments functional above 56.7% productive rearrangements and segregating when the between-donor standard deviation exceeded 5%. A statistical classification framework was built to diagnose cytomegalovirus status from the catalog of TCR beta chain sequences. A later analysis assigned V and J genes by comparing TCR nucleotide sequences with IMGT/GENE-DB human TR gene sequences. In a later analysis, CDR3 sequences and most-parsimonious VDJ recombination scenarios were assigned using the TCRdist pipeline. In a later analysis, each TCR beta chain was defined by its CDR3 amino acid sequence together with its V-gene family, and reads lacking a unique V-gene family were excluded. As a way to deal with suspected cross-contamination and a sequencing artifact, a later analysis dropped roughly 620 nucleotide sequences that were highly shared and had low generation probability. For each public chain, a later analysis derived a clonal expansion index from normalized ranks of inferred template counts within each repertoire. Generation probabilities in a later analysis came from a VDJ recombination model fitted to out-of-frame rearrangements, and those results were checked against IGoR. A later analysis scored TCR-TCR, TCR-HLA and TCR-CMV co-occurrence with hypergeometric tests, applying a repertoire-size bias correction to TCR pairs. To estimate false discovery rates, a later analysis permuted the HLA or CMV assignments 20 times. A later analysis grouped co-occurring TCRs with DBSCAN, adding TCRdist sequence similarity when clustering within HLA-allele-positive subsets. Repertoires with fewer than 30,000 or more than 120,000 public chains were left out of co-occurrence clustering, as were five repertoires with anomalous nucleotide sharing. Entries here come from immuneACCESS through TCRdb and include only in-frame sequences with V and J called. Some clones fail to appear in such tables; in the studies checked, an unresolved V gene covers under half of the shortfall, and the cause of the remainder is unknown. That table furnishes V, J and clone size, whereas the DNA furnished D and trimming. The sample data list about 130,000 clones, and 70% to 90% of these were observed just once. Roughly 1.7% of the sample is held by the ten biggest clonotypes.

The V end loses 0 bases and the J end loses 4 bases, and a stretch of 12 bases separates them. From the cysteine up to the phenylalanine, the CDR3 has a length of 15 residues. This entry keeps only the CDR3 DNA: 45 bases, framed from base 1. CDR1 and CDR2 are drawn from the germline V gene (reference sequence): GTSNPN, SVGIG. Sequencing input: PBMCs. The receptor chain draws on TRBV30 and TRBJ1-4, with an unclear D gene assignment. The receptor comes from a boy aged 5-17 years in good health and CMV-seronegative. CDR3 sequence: CAWSVSSGINEKLFF. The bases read TGTGCCTGGAGTGTAAGCTCAGGCATTAATGAAAAACTGTTTTTT.